This T cell receptor (beta chain) was identified in a study of blood T cell repertoires in COVID-19. Study information: There were acute and convalescent COVID-19 samples, and they came from the United States, Italy and Spain. In each case, the material was cDNA or gDNA derived from T cells, B-cell-depleted T cells, or PBMCs.

Participants' reported clinical history set cohort assignment. Trimming removed 3 bases from V and 4 bases from J, with 18 bases in between. Germline-derived CDR1 and CDR2 are LNHDA and SQIVND (reference sequence). The CDR3 runs to 16 residues. The authors' processing: Reference gene primers were amplified, and this amplification served to estimate nucleated cell counts. Produced via immunoSEQ multiplex PCR; TCRdb's table is partial and in-frame only. That table supplies the V and J calls and clone size; D and trimming were determined from the DNA. The sample includes around 250,000 clones, 75% to 95% seen only once; the top ten take 2.5% to 3%.

The material sequenced was PBMCs or T cells enriched from blood (not recorded which). The chain joins TRBV19 to TRBJ1-1, with D maybe TRBD1 (5 bases). The sequence was obtained from a man aged 35 to 55 who had been exposed to COVID-19. CDR3 region: CASSIFLQVDGTEAFF. The CDR3 bases are TGTGCCAGTAGTATTTTCCTACAGGTCGATGGCACTGAAGCTTTCTTT.